Listed below are T cell receptor beta chains from one sample, sequenced in a study of blood T cell repertoires in COVID-19. Here immunoSEQ multiplex PCR was the method, and the copy in TCRdb shows in-frame clones only, minus some. Of under 200,000 clones listed, approximately 85% are singletons. The sequencing sample was made of peripheral blood. The receptor source for this set is a woman aged 50 to 60 with COVID-19, enrolled during active disease. Both conserved end residues are part of each CDR3. The D gene is left open where the match is weak. Rows may omit the clone size; those that give it use once, few, many or a size class.

TRBV5-1	-	TRBJ1-6	-	TGCGCCAGCAGCTTGGAACGGTATAATTCACCCCTCCACTTT	CASSLERYNSPLHF
TRBV29-1	-	TRBJ1-1	-	TGCAGCGTTGTAAGCGGGACGGCTAACACTGAAGCTTTCTTT	CSVVSGTANTEAFF
TRBV24-1	-	TRBJ1-2	TRBD1	TGTGCCACCCAACCGGGACAGGGAAGCTATGGCTACACCTTC	CATQPGQGSYGYTF
TRBV4-3	-	TRBJ1-2	-	TGCGCCAGCAGCCAGAGCGGCTATGGCTACACCTTC	CASSQSGYGYTF
TRBV21-1	once	TRBJ2-5	-	TGTGCCAGCAGCAATGGGCCCCGGTTCCAAGAGACCCAGTACTTC	CASSNGPRFQETQYF
TRBV7-9	-	TRBJ2-5	TRBD1	TGTGCCAGCAGCTTAGTCGGGACAGAAAAAGAGACCCAGTACTTC	CASSLVGTEKETQYF
TRBV30	once	TRBJ2-3	-	TGTGCCTGGAGTGTATTAGGGGCCGGAGATACGCAGTATTTT	CAWSVLGAGDTQYF
TRBV19	-	TRBJ2-1	TRBD1	TGTGCCAGTTCAGATTCAGGGGGCTCCTACAATGAGCAGTTCTTC	CASSDSGGSYNEQFF
TRBV12-2	-	TRBJ2-3	-	TGTGCAAGTCGCTTAGGTTATCCGGGACAGGTAACAGATACGCAGTATTTT	CASRLGYPGQVTDTQYF
TRBV9	-	TRBJ1-2	TRBD1	TGTGCCAGCAGCACCGGACAGGGACCAATGGCTAACTATGGCTACACCTTC	CASSTGQGPMANYGYTF
TRBV9	many	TRBJ2-3	TRBD2	TGTGCCAGCAGCCCCCCCTGGGGGGGTAGCACAGATACGCAGTATTTT	CASSPPWGGSTDTQYF
TRBV19	-	TRBJ1-6	TRBD1	TGTGCCAGTAGTATAGATTGGTTCCGGCCAGGGACAGGCTTTTTCACCCTCCACTTT	CASSIDWFRPGTGFFTLHF
TRBV5-6	-	TRBJ1-2	-	TGTGCCACCTCTACAGGGTCCTATGGCTACACCTTC	CATSTGSYGYTF
TRBV11-2	-	TRBJ2-3	-	TGTGCCAGCAGCCCCGGGGAGGCTCGCTGGGTAGGTACGCAGTATTTT	CASSPGEARWVGTQYF
TRBV6-6	once	TRBJ2-5	TRBD1	TGTGCCAGCAGTCCGGACAGGGAAGAGACCCAGTACTTC	CASSPDREETQYF
TRBV4-3	-	TRBJ2-3	TRBD1	TGCGCCAGCAGCCAAAGTCACACAGGGGCCACAGATACGCAGTATTTT	CASSQSHTGATDTQYF
TRBV5-1	-	TRBJ2-1	-	TGCGCCAGCAGCTTGGACGGGGGTCCCTACAATGAGCAGTTCTTC	CASSLDGGPYNEQFF
TRBV5-1	-	TRBJ1-2	-	TGCGCCAGCAGCTTTGAGGGGGGGAACTATGGCTACACCTTC	CASSFEGGNYGYTF
TRBV3-1/TRBV3-2	-	TRBJ2-1	-	TGTGCCAGCAGCCAAGATCGGGGGAACAATGAGCAGTTCTTC	CASSQDRGNNEQFF
TRBV10-3	-	TRBJ2-4	-	TGTGCCATCAGTGAGACAGGGAGCCAAAACATTCAGTACTTC	CAISETGSQNIQYF
TRBV9	-	TRBJ1-2	TRBD1	TGTGCCAGCAGCGTACACGGGACAGGGGGCGCCTATGGCTACACCTTC	CASSVHGTGGAYGYTF
TRBV6-1	-	TRBJ2-1	TRBD1	TGTGCCAGCAGTGAAGAATCTTGGGTCCAGGGGGTCAATGAGCAGTTCTTC	CASSEESWVQGVNEQFF
TRBV6-5	-	TRBJ2-2	TRBD1	TGTGCCAGCAGGAAGGGGGCGGGCCTCGCCGGGGAGCTGTTTTTT	CASRKGAGLAGELFF
TRBV7-9	once	TRBJ2-7	TRBD1	TGTGCCAGCAGCCGGACAGGGGGCCACGAGCAGTACTTC	CASSRTGGHEQYF
TRBV18	-	TRBJ2-5	TRBD2	TGTGCCAGCCAGACTAGCGGACAAGAGACCCAGTACTTC	CASQTSGQETQYF
TRBV10-2	few	TRBJ2-7	TRBD2	TGCGCCAGCAGTAACCTAGCGGGGGCCCTTTACGAGCAGTACTTC	CASSNLAGALYEQYF